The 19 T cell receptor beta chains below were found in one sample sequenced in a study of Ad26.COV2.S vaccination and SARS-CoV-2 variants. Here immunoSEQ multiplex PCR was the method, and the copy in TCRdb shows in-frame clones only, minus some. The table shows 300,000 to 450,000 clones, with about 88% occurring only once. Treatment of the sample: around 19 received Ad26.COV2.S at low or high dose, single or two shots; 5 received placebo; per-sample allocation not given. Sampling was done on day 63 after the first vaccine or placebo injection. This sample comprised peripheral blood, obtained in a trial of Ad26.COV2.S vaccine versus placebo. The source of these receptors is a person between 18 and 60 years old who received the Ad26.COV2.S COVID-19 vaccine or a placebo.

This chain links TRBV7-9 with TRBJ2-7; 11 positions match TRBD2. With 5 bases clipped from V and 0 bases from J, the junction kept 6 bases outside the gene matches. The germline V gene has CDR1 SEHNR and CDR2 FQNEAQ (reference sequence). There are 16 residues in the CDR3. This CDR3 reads CASSPRLAGPSYEQYF. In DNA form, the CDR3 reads TGTGCCAGCAGCCCGCGACTAGCGGGACCCTCCTACGAGCAGTACTTC.

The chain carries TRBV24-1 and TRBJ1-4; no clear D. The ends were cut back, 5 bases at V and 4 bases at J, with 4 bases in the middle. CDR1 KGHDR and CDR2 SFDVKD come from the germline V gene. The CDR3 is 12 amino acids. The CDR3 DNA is TGTGCCACCAGTGCGAGTAATGAAAAACTGTTTTTT. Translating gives CATSASNEKLFF.

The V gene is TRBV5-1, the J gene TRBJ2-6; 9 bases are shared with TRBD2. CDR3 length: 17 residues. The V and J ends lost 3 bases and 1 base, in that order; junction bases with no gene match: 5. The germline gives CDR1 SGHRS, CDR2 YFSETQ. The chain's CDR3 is CASSSGSGRSGANVLTF. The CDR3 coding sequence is TGCGCCAGCAGCTCTGGTAGCGGGAGATCTGGGGCCAACGTCCTGACTTTC.

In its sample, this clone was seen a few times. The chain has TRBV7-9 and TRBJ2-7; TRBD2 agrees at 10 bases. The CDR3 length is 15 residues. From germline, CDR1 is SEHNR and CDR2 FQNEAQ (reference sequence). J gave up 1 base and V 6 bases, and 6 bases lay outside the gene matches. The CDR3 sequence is CASSPGLAASYEQYF. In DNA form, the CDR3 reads TGTGCCAGCAGTCCAGGACTAGCGGCTTCCTACGAGCAGTACTTC.

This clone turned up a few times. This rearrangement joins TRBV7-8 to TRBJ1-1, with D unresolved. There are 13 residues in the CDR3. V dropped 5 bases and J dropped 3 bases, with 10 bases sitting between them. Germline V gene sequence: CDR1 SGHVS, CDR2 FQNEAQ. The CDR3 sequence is CASSQSSDTEAFF. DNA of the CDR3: TGTGCCAGCAGCCAATCATCGGACACTGAAGCTTTCTTT.

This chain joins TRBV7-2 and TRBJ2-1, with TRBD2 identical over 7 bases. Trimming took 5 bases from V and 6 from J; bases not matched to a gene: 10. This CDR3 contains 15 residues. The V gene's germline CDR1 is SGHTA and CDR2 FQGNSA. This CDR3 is CASSPASGNRNEQFF. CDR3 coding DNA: TGTGCCAGCAGCCCCGCTAGCGGTAACCGCAATGAGCAGTTCTTC.

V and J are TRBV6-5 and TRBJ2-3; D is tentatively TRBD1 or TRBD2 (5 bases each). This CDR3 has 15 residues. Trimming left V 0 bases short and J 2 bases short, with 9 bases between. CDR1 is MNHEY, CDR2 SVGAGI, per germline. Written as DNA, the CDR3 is TGTGCCAGCAGTTACTCGGGGGAGCTCACAGATACGCAGTATTTT. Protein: CASSYSGELTDTQYF.

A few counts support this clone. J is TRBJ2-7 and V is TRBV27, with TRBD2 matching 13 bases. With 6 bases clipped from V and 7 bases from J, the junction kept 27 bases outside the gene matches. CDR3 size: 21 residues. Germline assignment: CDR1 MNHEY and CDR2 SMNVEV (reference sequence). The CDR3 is CASSLTPPGVSTSGRMREQYF. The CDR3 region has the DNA TGTGCCAGCAGCCTAACACCACCCGGGGTTTCGACTAGCGGGAGGATGAGGGAGCAGTACTTC.

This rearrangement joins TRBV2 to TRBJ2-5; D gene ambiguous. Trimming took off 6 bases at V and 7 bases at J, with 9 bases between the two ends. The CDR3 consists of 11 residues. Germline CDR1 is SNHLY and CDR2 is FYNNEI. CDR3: CASRALATQYF. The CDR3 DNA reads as TGTGCCAGCAGGGCCCTCGCGACCCAGTACTTC.

The CDR3 is CASSFRSLDEQYF. CDR3 nucleotide sequence: TGCGCCAGCAGCTTTAGGTCGTTAGACGAGCAGTACTTC. The chain has TRBV5-1 and TRBJ2-7; D ambiguous. The CDR3 runs 13 residues. V lost 2 bases and J 5 bases, leaving 11 bases between the germline ends. Germline V gene sequence: CDR1 SGHRS, CDR2 YFSETQ.

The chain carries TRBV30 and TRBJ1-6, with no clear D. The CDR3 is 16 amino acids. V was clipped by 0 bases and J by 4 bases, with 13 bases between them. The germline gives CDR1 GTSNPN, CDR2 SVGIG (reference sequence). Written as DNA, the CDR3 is TGTGCCTGGAGTGTACCCCCGGAGAAATATAATTCACCCCTCCACTTT. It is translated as CAWSVPPEKYNSPLHF.

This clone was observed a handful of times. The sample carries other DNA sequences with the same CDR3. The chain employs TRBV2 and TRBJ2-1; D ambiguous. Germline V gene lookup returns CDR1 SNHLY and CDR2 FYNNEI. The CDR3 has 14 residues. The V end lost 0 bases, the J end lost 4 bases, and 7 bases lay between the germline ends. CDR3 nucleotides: TGTGCCAGCAGTGAAGCCGGCTGGTACAATGAGCAGTTCTTC. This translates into CASSEAGWYNEQFF.

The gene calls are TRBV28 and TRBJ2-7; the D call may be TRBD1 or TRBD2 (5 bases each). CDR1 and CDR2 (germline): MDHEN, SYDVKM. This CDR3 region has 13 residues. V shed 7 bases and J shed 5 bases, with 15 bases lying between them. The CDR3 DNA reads TGTGCCAGCACATTATCGTGGGGGAACGAGCAGTACTTC. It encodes CASTLSWGNEQYF.

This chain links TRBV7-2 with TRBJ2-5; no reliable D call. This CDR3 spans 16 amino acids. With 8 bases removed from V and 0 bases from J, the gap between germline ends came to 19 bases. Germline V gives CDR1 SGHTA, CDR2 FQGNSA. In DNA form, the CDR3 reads TGTGCCAGCGGGCTTGGAGACGACGTGTACCAAGAGACCCAGTACTTC. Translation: CASGLGDDVYQETQYF. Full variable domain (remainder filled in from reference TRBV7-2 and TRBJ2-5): GAGVSQSPSNKVTEKGKDVELRCDPISGHTALYWYRQSLGQGLEFLIYFQGNSAPDKSGLPSDRFSAERTGGSVSTLTIQRTQQEDSAVYLCASGLGDDVYQETQYFGPGTRLLVL.

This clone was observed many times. The CDR3 loop reads CATSRDPSSYEQYF. The CDR3, as DNA: TGTGCCACCAGCAGAGATCCGTCCTCCTACGAGCAGTACTTC. The genes are TRBV15 and TRBJ2-7; D remains unclear. With 0 bases removed from V and 0 bases from J, the gap between germline ends came to 6 bases. The CDR3 contains 14 residues. The V gene's germline CDR1 is LNHNV and CDR2 YYDKDF (reference sequence).

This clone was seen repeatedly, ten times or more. CDR3 in amino acids: CASSPLGGSGGLGNEQFF. CDR3 sequence (DNA): TGTGCCAGCAGCCCCCTCGGTGGTAGCGGGGGATTGGGTAATGAGCAGTTCTTC. The chain couples TRBV11-2 to TRBJ2-1; 9 bases are a match to TRBD2. With V trimmed by 5 bases and J by 7 bases, 18 bases remained unmatched. CDR3 length: 18 amino acids. CDR1 and CDR2 from the germline V gene are SGHAT and FQNNGV.

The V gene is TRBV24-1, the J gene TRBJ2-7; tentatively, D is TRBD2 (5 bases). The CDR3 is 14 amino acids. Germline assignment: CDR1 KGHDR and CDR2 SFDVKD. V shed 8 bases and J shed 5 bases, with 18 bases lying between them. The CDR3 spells CATTRTPPENEQYF. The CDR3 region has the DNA TGTGCCACCACCCGGACTCCCCCTGAAAACGAGCAGTACTTC.

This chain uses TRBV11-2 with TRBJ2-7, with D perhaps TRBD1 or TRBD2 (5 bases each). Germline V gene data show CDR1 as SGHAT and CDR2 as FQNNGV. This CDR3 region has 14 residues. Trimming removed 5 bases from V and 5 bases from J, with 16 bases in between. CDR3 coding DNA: TGTGCCAGCAGCGTCTCCGGGGCAGGCGACGAGCAGTACTTC. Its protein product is CASSVSGAGDEQYF.

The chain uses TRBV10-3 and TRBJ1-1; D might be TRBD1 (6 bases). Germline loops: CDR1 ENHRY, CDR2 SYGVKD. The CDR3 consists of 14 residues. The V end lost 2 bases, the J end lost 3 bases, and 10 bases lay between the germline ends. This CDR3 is CAISETGRDTEAFF. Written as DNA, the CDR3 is TGTGCCATCAGTGAGACAGGGAGGGACACTGAAGCTTTCTTT.